The 10 T cell receptor beta chains given below trace back to one sample, sequenced in a study of control samples from healthy donors and cancer patients. Only in-frame clones appear in the TCRdb table, and some are missing; sequencing was by immunoSEQ multiplex PCR. The sample shows approximately 69,000 clones, approximately 89% of them seen only once. Sequenced input: PBMCs. The source is a man aged 55 to 70 with colorectal cancer.

The chain joins TRBV15 to TRBJ1-4; unclear D gene. The CDR3 loop spans 16 amino acids. Looked up from germline, CDR1 is LNHNV and CDR2 is YYDKDF (reference sequence). Trimming pared 0 bases from V and 8 bases from J, leaving 16 bases between. CDR3 in DNA: TGTGCCACCAGCAGAGATTCGAGGGTCTTAGGAGAAAAACTGTTTTTT. This gives the protein CATSRDSRVLGEKLFF.

The chain combines TRBV6-6 with TRBJ1-2, with D perhaps TRBD1 (6 bases). This CDR3 has 15 amino acids. CDR1 is MNHNY and CDR2 is SVGAGI in the germline V gene (reference sequence). The V end was cut by 6 bases, the J end by 4 bases, with 18 bases between. The CDR3 DNA is TGTGCCAGCAGCCCCGGGGTGGGGGCTATCTATGGCTACACCTTC. Its protein product is CASSPGVGAIYGYTF.

J is TRBJ1-3 and V is TRBV7-7, with D maybe TRBD1 (6 bases). Per the germline V gene, CDR1 is SSHAT and CDR2 is FNYEAQ (reference sequence). The CDR3 has 14 amino acids. The V gene lost 5 bases and the J gene lost 0 bases, with 8 bases spanning the gap. The CDR3 reads CASSPGVSGNTIYF. The CDR3 DNA follows: TGTGCCAGCAGCCCAGGGGTCTCTGGAAACACCATATATTTT.

This rearrangement joins TRBV27 to TRBJ2-7; a possible D gene is TRBD2 (7 bases). CDR1 MNHEY and CDR2 SMNVEV come from the germline V gene (reference sequence). This CDR3 has 15 residues. V was shortened by 0 bases and J by 2 bases, with 11 bases between the two germline ends. CDR3 amino acids: CASSLSWGGPYEQYF. In DNA, the CDR3 is TGTGCCAGCAGTTTATCCTGGGGGGGCCCCTACGAGCAGTACTTC.

The V gene is TRBV20-1, the J gene TRBJ2-7; perhaps D is TRBD1 or TRBD2 (5 bases each). Germline V CDR1 and CDR2: DFQATT, SNEGSKA (reference sequence). Trimming stripped 3 bases from V and 3 bases from J, with 15 bases between. This CDR3 spans 14 amino acids. The CDR3, as DNA: TGCAGTGCTAGTCCCTCCGGGGCCAACTACGAGCAGTACTTC. It translates to CSASPSGANYEQYF.

The chain recombines TRBV2 with TRBJ2-2, with 9 nucleotides matching TRBD2. This CDR3 is 17 amino acids long. Germline V gives CDR1 SNHLY, CDR2 FYNNEI. The trim removed 1 base at V and 0 bases at J, leaving 3 bases unmatched. CDR3 in amino acids: CASSEVAGGPNTGELFF. The CDR3 DNA is TGTGCCAGCAGTGAAGTTGCGGGGGGGCCGAACACCGGGGAGCTGTTTTTT.

The chain employs TRBV18 and TRBJ1-1; TRBD1 matches at 7 bases. The germline gives CDR1 KGHSH, CDR2 LQKENI. V gave up 3 bases and J gave up 3 bases; unmatched junction bases: 4. The CDR3 is 14 residues long. The CDR3 DNA is TGTGCCAGCTCACCCGACAGGGCAGACACTGAAGCTTTCTTT. It encodes CASSPDRADTEAFF.

The chain recombines TRBV6-5 with TRBJ2-7; D call uncertain. V was trimmed by 9 bases and J by 0 bases, leaving 12 bases between them. Germline CDR1 and CDR2: MNHEY and SVGAGI. This CDR3 has 13 residues. The CDR3 loop is CASRDSHSYEQYF. For the CDR3, the DNA is TGTGCCAGTCGCGACTCCCACTCCTACGAGCAGTACTTC.

The chain links TRBV12-3 or TRBV12-4 to TRBJ2-1, with no clear D. The V gene lost 4 bases and the J gene lost 9 bases, with 10 bases spanning the gap. The CDR3 loop spans 12 amino acids. CDR3 sequence: CASSWTSGEQFF. In nucleotides, the CDR3 is TGTGCCAGCAGTTGGACGAGTGGTGAGCAGTTCTTC.

The V and J genes are TRBV9 and TRBJ2-5; maybe TRBD2 (6 bases). This CDR3 region has 16 residues. Trimming took 0 bases from V and 4 from J, leaving 16 bases between them. CDR1 and CDR2 from the germline V gene are SGDLS and YYNGEE. The DNA for the CDR3 is TGTGCCAGCAGCGTAGGAGGGCTAGCGAAGGGAGAGACCCAGTACTTC. This gives the protein CASSVGGLAKGETQYF.